The subject of this entry is one TCR beta chain. Its antigen is currently unknown. The sample comes from a study of immune cell composition in non-small cell lung cancer. Study-wide results and caveats: It was not proven that tumour-reactive clones equal dominant tumour-associated clones. Smoking pack-years did not significantly correlate with tumour TCR-beta clonality. Adenocarcinomas with higher top tumour-associated clone frequency had more reactive TILs.

Frozen unsorted single-cell suspensions supplied the genomic DNA. The table came from immunoSEQ multiplex PCR; TCRdb's copy has only in-frame clones and leaves some out. In the table there are around 3,900 clones, around 68% of which are singletons. The sequence was collected from a human donor with non-small cell lung cancer. The sample was lung tumor tissue.

The CDR3 here is CASSLDVSGNTDTQYF. In DNA form, the CDR3 reads TGCGCCAGCAGCTTGGACGTCAGCGGTAACACAGATACGCAGTATTTT. The chain joins TRBV5-1 to TRBJ2-3; maybe TRBD2 (5 bases). The V gene lost 0 bases and the J gene lost 2 bases, with 13 bases spanning the gap. The germline gives CDR1 SGHRS, CDR2 YFSETQ. There are 16 residues in the CDR3.